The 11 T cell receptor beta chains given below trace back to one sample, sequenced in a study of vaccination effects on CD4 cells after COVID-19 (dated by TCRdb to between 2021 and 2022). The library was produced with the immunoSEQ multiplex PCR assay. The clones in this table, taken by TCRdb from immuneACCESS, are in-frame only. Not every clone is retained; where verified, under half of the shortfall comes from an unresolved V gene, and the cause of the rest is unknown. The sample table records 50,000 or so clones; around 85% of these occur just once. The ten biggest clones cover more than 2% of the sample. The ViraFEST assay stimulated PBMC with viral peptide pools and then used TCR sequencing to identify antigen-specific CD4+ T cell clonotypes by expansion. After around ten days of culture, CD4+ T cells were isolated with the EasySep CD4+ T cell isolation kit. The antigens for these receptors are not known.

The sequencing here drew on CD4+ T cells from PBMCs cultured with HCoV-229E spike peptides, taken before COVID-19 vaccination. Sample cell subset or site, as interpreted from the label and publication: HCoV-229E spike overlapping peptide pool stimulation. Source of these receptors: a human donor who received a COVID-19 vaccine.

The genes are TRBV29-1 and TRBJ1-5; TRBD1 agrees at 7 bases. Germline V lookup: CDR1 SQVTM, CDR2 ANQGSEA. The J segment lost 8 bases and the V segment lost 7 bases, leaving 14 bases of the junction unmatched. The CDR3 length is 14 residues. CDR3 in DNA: TGCAGCGCTTTGGAGAATAACAGGGGTGAGCCCCAGCATTTT. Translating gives CSALENNRGEPQHF.

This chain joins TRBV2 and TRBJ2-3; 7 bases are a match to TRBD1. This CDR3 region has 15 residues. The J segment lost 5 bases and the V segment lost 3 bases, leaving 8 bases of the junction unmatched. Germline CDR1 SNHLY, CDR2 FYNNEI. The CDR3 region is CASSDEGAGVDTQYF. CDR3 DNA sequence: TGTGCCAGCAGTGATGAGGGGGCTGGGGTAGATACGCAGTATTTT.

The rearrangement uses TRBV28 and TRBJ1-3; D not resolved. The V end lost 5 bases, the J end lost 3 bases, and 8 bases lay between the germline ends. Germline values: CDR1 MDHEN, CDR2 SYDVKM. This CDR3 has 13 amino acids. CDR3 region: CASSRPLGNTIYF. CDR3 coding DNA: TGTGCCAGCAGTAGGCCACTTGGAAACACCATATATTTT. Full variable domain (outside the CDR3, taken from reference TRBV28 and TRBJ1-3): DVKVTQSSRYLVKRTGEKVFLECVQDMDHENMFWYRQDPGLGLRLIYFSYDVKMKEKGDIPEGYSVSREKKERFSLILESASTNQTSMYLCASSRPLGNTIYFGEGSWLTVV.

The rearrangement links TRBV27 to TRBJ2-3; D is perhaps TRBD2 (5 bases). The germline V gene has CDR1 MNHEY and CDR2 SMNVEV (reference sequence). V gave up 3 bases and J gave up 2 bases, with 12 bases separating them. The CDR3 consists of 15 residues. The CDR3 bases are TGTGCCAGCAGTTTCGGGCTAGCATACACAGATACGCAGTATTTT. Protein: CASSFGLAYTDTQYF.

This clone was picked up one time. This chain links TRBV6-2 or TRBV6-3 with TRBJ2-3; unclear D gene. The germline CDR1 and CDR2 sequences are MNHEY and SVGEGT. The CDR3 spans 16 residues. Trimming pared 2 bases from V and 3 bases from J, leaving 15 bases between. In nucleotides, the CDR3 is TGTGCCAGCAGTTACGGACGGCCCCCAAGTACAGATACGCAGTATTTT. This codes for CASSYGRPPSTDTQYF.

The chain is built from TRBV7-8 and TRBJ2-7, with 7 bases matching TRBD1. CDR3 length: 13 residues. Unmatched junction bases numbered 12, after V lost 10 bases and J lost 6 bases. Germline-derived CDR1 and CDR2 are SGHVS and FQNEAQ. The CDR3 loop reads CATRQGLTAEQYV. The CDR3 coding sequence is TGTGCCACTAGACAGGGTCTAACGGCCGAGCAGTACGTC.

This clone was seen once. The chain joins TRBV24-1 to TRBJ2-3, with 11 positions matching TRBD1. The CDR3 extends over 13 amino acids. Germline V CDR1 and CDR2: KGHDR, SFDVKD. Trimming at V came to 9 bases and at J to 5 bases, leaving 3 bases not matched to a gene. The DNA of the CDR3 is TGTGCCACCGCGGGACAGGGGGTAGATACGCAGTATTTT. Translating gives CATAGQGVDTQYF.

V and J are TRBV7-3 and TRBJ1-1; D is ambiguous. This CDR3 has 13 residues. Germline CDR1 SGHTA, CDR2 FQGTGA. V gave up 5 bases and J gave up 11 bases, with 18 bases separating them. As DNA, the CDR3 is TGTGCCAGCAGCGCCCAGGCTAACCACGAGGCTTTCTTT. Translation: CASSAQANHEAFF.

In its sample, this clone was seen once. The CDR3, as DNA: TGTGCCAGCAGCCCGGGACGGGTGAACACTGAAGCTTTCTTT. It specifies CASSPGRVNTEAFF. The chain links TRBV7-9 to TRBJ1-1, with a possible D match to TRBD1 (5 bases). The CDR3 runs to 14 residues. CDR1 is SEHNR and CDR2 is FQNEAQ in the germline V gene (reference sequence). Trimming removed 5 bases from V and 0 bases from J, with 10 bases in between.

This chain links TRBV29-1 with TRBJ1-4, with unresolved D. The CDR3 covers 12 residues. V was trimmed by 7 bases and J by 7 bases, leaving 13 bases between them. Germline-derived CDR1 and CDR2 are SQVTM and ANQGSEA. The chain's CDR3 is CSAGWGSEKLFF. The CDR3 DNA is TGCAGCGCGGGTTGGGGTTCTGAAAAACTGTTTTTT.

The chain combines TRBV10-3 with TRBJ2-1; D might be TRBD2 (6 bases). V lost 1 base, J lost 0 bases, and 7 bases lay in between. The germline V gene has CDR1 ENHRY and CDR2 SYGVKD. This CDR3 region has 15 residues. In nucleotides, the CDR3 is TGTGCCATCAGTGAGTTGACTAGCTCCTACAATGAGCAGTTCTTC. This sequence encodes CAISELTSSYNEQFF.